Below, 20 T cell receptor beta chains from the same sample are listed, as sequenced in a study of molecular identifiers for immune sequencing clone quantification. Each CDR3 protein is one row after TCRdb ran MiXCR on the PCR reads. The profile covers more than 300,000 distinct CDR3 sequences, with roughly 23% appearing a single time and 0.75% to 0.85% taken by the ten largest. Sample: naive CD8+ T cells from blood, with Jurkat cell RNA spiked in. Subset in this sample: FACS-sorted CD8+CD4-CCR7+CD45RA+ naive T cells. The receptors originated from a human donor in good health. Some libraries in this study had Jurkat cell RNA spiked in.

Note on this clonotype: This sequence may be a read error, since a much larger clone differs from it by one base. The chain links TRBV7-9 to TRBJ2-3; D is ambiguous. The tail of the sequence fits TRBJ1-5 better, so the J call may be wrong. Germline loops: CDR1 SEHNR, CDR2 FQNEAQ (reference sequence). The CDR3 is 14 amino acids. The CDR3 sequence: CASSLAGRSDTQHF. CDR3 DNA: TGTGCCAGCAGCCTAGCGGGAAGGTCAGATACGCAGCATTTT.

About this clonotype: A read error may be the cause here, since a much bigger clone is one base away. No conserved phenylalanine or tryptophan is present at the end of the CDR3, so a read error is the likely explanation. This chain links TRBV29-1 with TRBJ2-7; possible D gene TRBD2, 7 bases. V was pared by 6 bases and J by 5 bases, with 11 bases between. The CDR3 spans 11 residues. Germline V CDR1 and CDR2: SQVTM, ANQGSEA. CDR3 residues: CSVAGAHEQYL. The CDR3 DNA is TGCAGCGTCGCGGGGGCCCACGAGCAGTACCTC.

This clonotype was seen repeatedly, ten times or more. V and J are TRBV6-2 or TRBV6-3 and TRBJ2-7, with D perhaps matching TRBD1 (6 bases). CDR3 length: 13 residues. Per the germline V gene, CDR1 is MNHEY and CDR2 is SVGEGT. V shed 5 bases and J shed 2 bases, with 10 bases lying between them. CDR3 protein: CASSPTGAYEQYF. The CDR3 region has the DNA TGTGCCAGCAGTCCGACAGGAGCCTACGAGCAGTACTTC.

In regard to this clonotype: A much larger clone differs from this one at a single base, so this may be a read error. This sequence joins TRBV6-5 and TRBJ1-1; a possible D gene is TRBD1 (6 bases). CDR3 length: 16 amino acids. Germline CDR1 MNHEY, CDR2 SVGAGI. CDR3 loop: CASIPEGDVGNTGAFF. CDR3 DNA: TGTGCCAGCATCCCAGAGGGGGATGTTGGGAACACTGGAGCTTTCTTT.

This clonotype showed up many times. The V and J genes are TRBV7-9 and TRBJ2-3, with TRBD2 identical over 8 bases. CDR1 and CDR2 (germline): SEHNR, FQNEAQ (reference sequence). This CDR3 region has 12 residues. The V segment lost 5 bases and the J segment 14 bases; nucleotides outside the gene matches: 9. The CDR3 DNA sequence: TGTGCCAGCAGCGATGAGCGGGAGTTGTTGTATTTT. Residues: CASSDERELLYF.

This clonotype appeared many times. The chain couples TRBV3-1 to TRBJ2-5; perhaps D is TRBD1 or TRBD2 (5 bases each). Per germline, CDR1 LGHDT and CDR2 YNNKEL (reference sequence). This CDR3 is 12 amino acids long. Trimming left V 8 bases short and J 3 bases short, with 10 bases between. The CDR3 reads CASGTKEETQYF. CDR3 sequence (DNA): TGTGCCAGCGGGACGAAAGAAGAGACCCAGTACTTC.

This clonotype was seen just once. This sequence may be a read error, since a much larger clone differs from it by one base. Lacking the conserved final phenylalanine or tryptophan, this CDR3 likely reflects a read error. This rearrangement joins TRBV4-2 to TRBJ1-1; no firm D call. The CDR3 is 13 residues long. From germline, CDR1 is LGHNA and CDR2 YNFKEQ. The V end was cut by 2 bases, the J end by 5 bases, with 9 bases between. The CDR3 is CASSQYPRTEAFL. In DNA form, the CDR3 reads TGTGCCAGCAGCCAATACCCCAGAACTGAAGCTTTCTTG.

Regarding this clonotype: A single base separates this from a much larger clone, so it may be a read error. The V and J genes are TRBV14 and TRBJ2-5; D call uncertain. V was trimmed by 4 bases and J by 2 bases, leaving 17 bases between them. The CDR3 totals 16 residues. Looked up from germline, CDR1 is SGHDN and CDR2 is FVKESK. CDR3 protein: CASSRDRSWGQETQYF. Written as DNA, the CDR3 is TGTGCCAGCAGCCGAGACCGGTCCTGGGGACAAGAGACCCAGTACTTC.

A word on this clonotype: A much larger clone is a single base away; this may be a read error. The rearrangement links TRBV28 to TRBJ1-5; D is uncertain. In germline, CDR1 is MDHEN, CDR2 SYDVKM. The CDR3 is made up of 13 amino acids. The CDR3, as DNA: TGTGCCAGCAGTTTAATTAGCAATCAGCCCCGGCATTTT. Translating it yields CASSLISNQPRHF.

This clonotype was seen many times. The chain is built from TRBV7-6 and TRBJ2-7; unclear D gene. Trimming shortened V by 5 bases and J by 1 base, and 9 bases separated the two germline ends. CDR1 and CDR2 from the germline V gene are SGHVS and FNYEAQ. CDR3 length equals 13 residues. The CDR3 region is CASSTDGSYEQYF. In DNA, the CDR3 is TGTGCCAGCAGCACGGACGGTTCCTACGAGCAGTACTTC.

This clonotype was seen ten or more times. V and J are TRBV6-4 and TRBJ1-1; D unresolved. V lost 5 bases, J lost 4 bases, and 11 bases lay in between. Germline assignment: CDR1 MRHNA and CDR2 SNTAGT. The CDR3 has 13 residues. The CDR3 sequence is CASSTVPGTEAFF. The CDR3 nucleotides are TGTGCCAGCAGTACCGTCCCGGGCACTGAAGCTTTCTTT.

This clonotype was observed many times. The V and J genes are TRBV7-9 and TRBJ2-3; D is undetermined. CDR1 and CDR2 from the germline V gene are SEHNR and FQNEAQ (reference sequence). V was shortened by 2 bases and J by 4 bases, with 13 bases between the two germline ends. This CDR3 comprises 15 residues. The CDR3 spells CASSLSSGAPDTQYF. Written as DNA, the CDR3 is TGTGCCAGCAGCTTAAGCTCAGGCGCGCCAGATACGCAGTATTTT. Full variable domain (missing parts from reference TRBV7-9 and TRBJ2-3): DTGVSQNPRHKITKRGQNVTFRCDPISEHNRLYWYRQTLGQGPEFLTYFQNEAQLEKSRLLSDRFSAERPKGSFSTLEIQRTEQGDSAMYLCASSLSSGAPDTQYFGPGTRLTVL.

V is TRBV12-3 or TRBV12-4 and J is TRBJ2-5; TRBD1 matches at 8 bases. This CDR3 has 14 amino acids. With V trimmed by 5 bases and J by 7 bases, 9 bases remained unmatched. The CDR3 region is CASSPSLTGGTQYF. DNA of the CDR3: TGTGCCAGCAGTCCAAGCCTTACAGGGGGGACCCAGTACTTC.

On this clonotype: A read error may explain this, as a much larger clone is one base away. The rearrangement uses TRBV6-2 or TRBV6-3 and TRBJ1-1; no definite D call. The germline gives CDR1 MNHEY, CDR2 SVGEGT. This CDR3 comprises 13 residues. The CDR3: CAGRRLMNTEAFF. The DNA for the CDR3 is TGTGCCGGCAGGAGGCTTATGAACACTGAAGCTTTCTTT.

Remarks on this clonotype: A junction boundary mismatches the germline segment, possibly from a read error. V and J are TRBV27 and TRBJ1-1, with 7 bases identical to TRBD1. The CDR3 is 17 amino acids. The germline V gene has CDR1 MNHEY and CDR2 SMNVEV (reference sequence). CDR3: CASSLSLPLTGDTEASF. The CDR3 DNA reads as TGTGCCAGCAGTTTAAGTCTTCCCTTAACAGGGGACACTGAAGCTTCCTTT.

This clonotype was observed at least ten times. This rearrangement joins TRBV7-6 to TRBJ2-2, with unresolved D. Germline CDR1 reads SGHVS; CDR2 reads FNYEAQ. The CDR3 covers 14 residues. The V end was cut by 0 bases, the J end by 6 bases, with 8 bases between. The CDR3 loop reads CASSLARESGELFF. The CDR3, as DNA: TGTGCCAGCAGCTTAGCGCGAGAATCCGGGGAGCTGTTTTTT.

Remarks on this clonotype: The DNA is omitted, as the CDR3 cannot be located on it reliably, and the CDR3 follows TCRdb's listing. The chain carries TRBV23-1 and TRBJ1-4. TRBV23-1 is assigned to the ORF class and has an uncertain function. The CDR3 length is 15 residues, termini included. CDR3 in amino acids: CASSQSRRTMKNCFF.

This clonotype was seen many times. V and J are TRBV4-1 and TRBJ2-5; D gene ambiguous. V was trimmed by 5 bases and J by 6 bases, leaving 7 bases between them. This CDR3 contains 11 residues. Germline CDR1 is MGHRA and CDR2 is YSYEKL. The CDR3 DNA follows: TGCGCCAGCAGCGCGGCCCAGACCCAGTACTTC. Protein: CASSAAQTQYF.

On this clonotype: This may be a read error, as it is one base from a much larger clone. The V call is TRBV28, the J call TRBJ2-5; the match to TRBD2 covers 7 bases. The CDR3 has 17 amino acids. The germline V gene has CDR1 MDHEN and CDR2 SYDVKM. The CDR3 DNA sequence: TGTACCAGCAGTTTTCATGGGAGGGAGGTACCAAAAGAGACCCAGTACTTC. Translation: CTSSFHGREVPKETQYF.

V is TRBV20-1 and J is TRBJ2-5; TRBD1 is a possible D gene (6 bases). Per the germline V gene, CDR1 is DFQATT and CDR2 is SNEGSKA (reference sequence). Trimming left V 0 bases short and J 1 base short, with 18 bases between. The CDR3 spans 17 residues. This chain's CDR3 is CSARDLLAGALQETQYF. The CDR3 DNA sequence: TGCAGTGCTAGAGATCTCTTGGCAGGGGCCCTCCAAGAGACCCAGTACTTC.